These T cell receptor beta chains were read from a single sample in a study of glioma-infiltrating T cells after dendritic cell vaccination. Assay: immunoSEQ multiplex PCR; the TCRdb copy retains only in-frame clones and omits some. In the table there are 93,000 or so clones, around 80% of which are singletons. This material consisted of blood, taken before dendritic cell vaccination. These receptors came from a human donor with glioblastoma. Both conserved end residues are part of each CDR3. The order of the fields is J gene, D gene, V gene, clone size, CDR3 protein, CDR3 DNA. A D gene is named only where the DNA matches it firmly. Clone size, where shown, is once, few, many, or a class for clones that have expanded.

j_gene: TRBJ2-3; d_gene: TRBD2; v_gene: TRBV5-1; abundance: NA; CDR3aa: CASSSAGLAGRGDTQYF; CDR3nt: TGCGCCAGCAGCTCGGCGGGACTAGCGGGAAGAGGAGATACGCAGTATTTT
j_gene: TRBJ1-1; d_gene: NA; v_gene: TRBV10-1; abundance: NA; CDR3aa: CASSRDENTEAFF; CDR3nt: TGCGCCAGCAGCCGCGATGAGAACACTGAAGCTTTCTTT
j_gene: TRBJ2-1; d_gene: NA; v_gene: TRBV14; abundance: once; CDR3aa: CASSPILPGTRPPGDNEQFF; CDR3nt: TGTGCCAGCAGCCCGATCCTACCGGGCACTCGGCCACCAGGGGACAATGAGCAGTTCTTC
j_gene: TRBJ1-1; d_gene: NA; v_gene: TRBV5-1; abundance: NA; CDR3aa: CASSHAGDPKAFF; CDR3nt: TGCGCCAGCAGCCACGCAGGGGATCCAAAAGCTTTCTTT
j_gene: TRBJ2-7; d_gene: TRBD2; v_gene: TRBV2; abundance: NA; CDR3aa: CASGLAGGLREQYF; CDR3nt: TGTGCCAGCGGACTAGCGGGAGGGTTGAGAGAGCAGTACTTC
j_gene: TRBJ2-5; d_gene: TRBD1; v_gene: TRBV7-6; abundance: NA; CDR3aa: CASSLGQVETQYF; CDR3nt: TGTGCCAGCAGCTTGGGACAGGTCGAGACCCAGTACTTC
j_gene: TRBJ1-4; d_gene: TRBD1; v_gene: TRBV7-8; abundance: NA; CDR3aa: CASSLVGGFGKLFF; CDR3nt: TGTGCCAGCAGCTTAGTAGGGGGCTTTGGGAAACTGTTTTTT
j_gene: TRBJ1-4; d_gene: NA; v_gene: TRBV7-2; abundance: once; CDR3aa: CASSFPGRANEKLFF; CDR3nt: TGTGCCAGCAGCTTCCCAGGGCGAGCTAATGAAAAACTGTTTTTT
j_gene: TRBJ2-1; d_gene: TRBD1; v_gene: TRBV5-4; abundance: NA; CDR3aa: CASSHNRGSYNEQFF; CDR3nt: TGTGCCAGCAGCCACAACAGGGGCTCCTACAATGAGCAGTTCTTC
j_gene: TRBJ2-2; d_gene: NA; v_gene: TRBV15; abundance: NA; CDR3aa: CATSRDFGSHTGELFF; CDR3nt: TGTGCCACCAGCAGAGATTTCGGGAGCCACACCGGGGAGCTGTTTTTT
j_gene: TRBJ2-7; d_gene: TRBD2; v_gene: TRBV10-2; abundance: NA; CDR3aa: CASLGTSGGAWGPLPSYEQYF; CDR3nt: TGCGCCAGCCTTGGGACTAGCGGGGGGGCCTGGGGGCCGTTACCCTCCTACGAGCAGTACTTC
j_gene: TRBJ1-3; d_gene: NA; v_gene: TRBV4-1; abundance: NA; CDR3aa: CASSQDEGLRSGNTIYF; CDR3nt: TGCGCCAGCAGCCAAGATGAGGGCCTCCGGTCTGGAAACACCATATATTTT
j_gene: TRBJ2-1; d_gene: TRBD2; v_gene: TRBV2; abundance: NA; CDR3aa: CASSVRTSWDEQFF; CDR3nt: TGTGCCAGCAGTGTCAGGACTAGCTGGGATGAGCAGTTCTTC
j_gene: TRBJ2-7; d_gene: TRBD1; v_gene: TRBV19; abundance: NA; CDR3aa: CASSTGDSYEQYF; CDR3nt: TGTGCCAGTTCGACAGGGGACTCCTACGAGCAGTACTTC
j_gene: TRBJ2-7; d_gene: NA; v_gene: TRBV29-1; abundance: NA; CDR3aa: CSVALAGTRYEQYF; CDR3nt: TGCAGCGTTGCATTAGCTGGAACTCGGTACGAGCAGTACTTC
j_gene: TRBJ2-7; d_gene: TRBD1; v_gene: TRBV19; abundance: few; CDR3aa: CASSWTGDSYEQYF; CDR3nt: TGTGCCAGTAGTTGGACAGGGGACTCCTACGAGCAGTACTTC
j_gene: TRBJ2-2; d_gene: TRBD1; v_gene: TRBV5-1; abundance: NA; CDR3aa: CASSSTGPGELFF; CDR3nt: TGCGCCAGCAGCTCGACAGGGCCCGGGGAGCTGTTTTTT
j_gene: TRBJ2-3; d_gene: NA; v_gene: TRBV30; abundance: NA; CDR3aa: CAWSLASTDTQYF; CDR3nt: TGTGCCTGGAGTCTAGCCAGCACAGATACGCAGTATTTT
j_gene: TRBJ2-1; d_gene: TRBD2; v_gene: TRBV9; abundance: NA; CDR3aa: CASSVGEGGRGYNEQFF; CDR3nt: TGTGCCAGCAGCGTAGGGGAAGGCGGGAGGGGCTACAATGAGCAGTTCTTC
j_gene: TRBJ2-2; d_gene: NA; v_gene: TRBV19; abundance: NA; CDR3aa: CASSIFQGTGELFF; CDR3nt: TGTGCCAGTAGTATATTCCAGGGGACCGGGGAGCTGTTTTTT
j_gene: TRBJ1-2; d_gene: TRBD1; v_gene: TRBV6-1; abundance: NA; CDR3aa: CASNPTGIYGYTF; CDR3nt: TGTGCCAGCAATCCGACAGGGATCTATGGCTACACCTTC
j_gene: TRBJ1-2; d_gene: TRBD1; v_gene: TRBV4-1; abundance: few; CDR3aa: CASSQAPGQAFYGYTF; CDR3nt: TGCGCCAGCAGCCAAGCTCCGGGACAGGCCTTCTATGGCTACACCTTC
j_gene: TRBJ1-3; d_gene: NA; v_gene: TRBV29-1; abundance: NA; CDR3aa: CSPNQGHRAGNTIYF; CDR3nt: TGCAGCCCTAATCAGGGTCATAGAGCTGGAAACACCATATATTTT
j_gene: TRBJ1-2; d_gene: TRBD1; v_gene: TRBV7-3; abundance: NA; CDR3aa: CASSYRGRVYGYTF; CDR3nt: TGTGCCAGCAGCTACAGGGGGCGCGTCTATGGCTACACCTTC
j_gene: TRBJ2-7; d_gene: TRBD1; v_gene: TRBV10-3; abundance: NA; CDR3aa: CAISESTGGGYEQYF; CDR3nt: TGTGCCATCAGTGAGTCGACAGGGGGAGGCTACGAGCAGTACTTC